This TCR beta chain was recovered during a study of cytomegalovirus exposure and HLA in healthy donors. The study, taken as a whole, reports: Productive status was seen about 90% or about 30% of the time for most TCR beta V segments in an earlier analysis.

A single count supports this clone. Its specificity is not known. PCR employed 60 Vbeta and 13 Jbeta primers. TCRdb keeps only in-frame clones here, not all; method: immunoSEQ multiplex PCR. The repertoire holds 150,000 to 200,000 clones, with nearly 70% as singletons. V was pared by 6 bases and J by 4 bases, with 15 bases of the junction left unmatched. This CDR3 contains 16 residues. Looked up from germline, CDR1 is MDHEN and CDR2 is SYDVKM. Sequenced sample: PBMCs. The source of this sequence is a man between 25 and 39 years old in good health and CMV-seropositive. J is TRBJ2-7 and V is TRBV28, with 7 nucleotides matching TRBD1. Here the CDR3 reads CASSPGTAQTAYEQYF. CDR3 nucleotide sequence: TGTGCCAGCAGCCCTGGGACAGCGCAAACAGCTTACGAGCAGTACTTC.